This T cell receptor beta chain appears in the sequencing data of a study of cytomegalovirus exposure and HLA in healthy donors. Whole-study results and caveats: Excluded: some indistinguishable V segments such as TRBV6-2 and TRBV6-3.

CDR1 and CDR2 (germline): SGHDN, FVKESK. V was shortened by 3 bases and J by 4 bases, with 22 bases between the two germline ends. The CDR3 runs 17 residues. This clone has a handful of counts. The target antigen is unknown. PCR employed 60 Vbeta and 13 Jbeta primers. Data came from immunoSEQ multiplex PCR; TCRdb stores just in-frame clones and leaves some out. Counted here are about 130,000 clones, roughly 80% occurring once; the ten biggest clones make up 7.3%. This sequence was found in a male donor in good health and CMV-seronegative. The chain joins TRBV14 to TRBJ2-7; D might be TRBD2 (8 bases). Sequences were obtained from PBMCs. CDR3 DNA: TGTGCCAGCAGCCACGTTAGCGGGAAGGGGGCTCGATACGAGCAGTACTTC. Protein: CASSHVSGKGARYEQYF.